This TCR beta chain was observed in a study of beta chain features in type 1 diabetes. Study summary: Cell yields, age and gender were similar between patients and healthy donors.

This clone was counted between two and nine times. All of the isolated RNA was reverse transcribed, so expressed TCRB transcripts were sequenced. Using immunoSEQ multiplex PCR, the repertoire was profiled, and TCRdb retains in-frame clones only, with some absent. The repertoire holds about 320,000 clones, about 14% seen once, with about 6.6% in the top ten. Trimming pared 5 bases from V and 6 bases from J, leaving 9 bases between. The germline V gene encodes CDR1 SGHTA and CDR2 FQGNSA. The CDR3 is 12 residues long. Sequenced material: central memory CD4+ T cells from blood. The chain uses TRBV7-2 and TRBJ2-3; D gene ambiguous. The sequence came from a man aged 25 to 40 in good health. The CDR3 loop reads CASSPAHDTQYF. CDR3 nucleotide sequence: TGTGCCAGCAGCCCTGCACACGATACGCAGTATTTT.